In its sample, the clone carrying this T cell receptor (beta chain) was seen a few times. Its specificity is not known. The sample comes from a study of blood T cells in healthy people across ages. Next came a second PCR, run for 7 to 11 cycles, which used a sample-barcoded 5' primer along with a J-beta primer mix. Each of the cDNA molecules was tagged by a template-switch adaptor with 12 random nucleotides. TCRdb reprocessed the 5' RACE reads with MiXCR, giving one entry per CDR3 protein. Counted here are 950,000 to 1,200,000 distinct CDR3 sequences, 35% to 40% occurring once; the ten biggest clones make up roughly 14%. Study-wide findings and caveats: One million T cells yielded diversity estimates that were considered underestimates. Leaving the PBMCs unsorted stopped any conclusive comparison of naive versus antigen-experienced cells.

The CDR3 is 13 amino acids. Between the trimmed V and J ends, which lost 2 bases and 4 bases, there was a span of 8 bases. This receptor was identified in a young man in good health. Sample: blood. This rearrangement joins TRBV12-3 or TRBV12-4 to TRBJ1-2; no firm D call. The chain's CDR3 is CASSLSNSYGYTF. As DNA, the CDR3 is TGTGCCAGCAGTTTAAGTAATTCCTATGGCTACACCTTC.